This is a list of T cell receptor beta chains from one sample in a study of CD8 T cells in ankylosing spondylitis. Each CDR3 protein is one row after TCRdb ran MiXCR on the 5' RACE reads. This sample has roughly 700,000 distinct CDR3 sequences, with 15% to 20% found just once. The sample comprised blood, either unsorted or a sorted T cell fraction (not recorded which). The receptors were gathered from a male donor with ankylosing spondylitis. Each CDR3 is given with its conserved first and last residue. A D gene is named only where the DNA matches it firmly. Clone sizes are given selectively: once, few, many, or a class where the clone is expanded.

clone size	V gene	J gene	CDR3 length	D gene	CDR3 DNA	CDR3 protein
NA	TRBV7-2	TRBJ2-1	16	TRBD1	TGTGCCAGCAGATCACAGGGGATTACTTCCTACAATGAGCAGTTCTTC	CASRSQGITSYNEQFF
few	TRBV5-5	TRBJ1-1	12	NA	TGTGCCAGCAGCTTGGGGGGGGTAGGAGCTTTCTTT	CASSLGGVGAFF
NA	TRBV20-1	TRBJ1-3	15	NA	TGCAGTGCTAGAGGCGATGAGAGGACTGGAAACACCATATATTTT	CSARGDERTGNTIYF
few	TRBV12-3/TRBV12-4	TRBJ2-7	14	NA	TGTGCCAGCAGTTCACCGACAGTCAGGTACGAGCAGTACTTC	CASSSPTVRYEQYF
few	TRBV12-3/TRBV12-4	TRBJ2-1	11	NA	TGTGCCAGCAGTCCAAACGTCGGGCAGTTCTTC	CASSPNVGQFF
few	TRBV19	TRBJ1-5	16	NA	TGTGCCAGTAGGCAATGGGGAGGGGTTGACAATCAGCCCCAGCATTTT	CASRQWGGVDNQPQHF
few	TRBV20-1	TRBJ2-7	12	NA	TGCAGTGCTCGGGAGACCAACTACGAGCAGTACTTC	CSARETNYEQYF
many	TRBV25-1	TRBJ1-1	14	NA	TGTGCCAGCAGTGAGCGTAGCTCCGGGACTCCAGCTTTCTTT	CASSERSSGTPAFF
NA	TRBV28	TRBJ2-1	14	TRBD1	TGTGCCAGCACAGGACAGGGGGGATCAAATGAGCAGTTCTTC	CASTGQGGSNEQFF
few	TRBV4-3	TRBJ2-1	14	NA	TGCGCCAGCAGCCCCACTGACGGATACAATGAGCAGTTCTTC	CASSPTDGYNEQFF
NA	TRBV7-2	TRBJ1-2	15	TRBD1	TGTGCCAGCAGCTTAAATGGACAGGTTGTCTATGGCTACACCTTC	CASSLNGQVVYGYTF
few	TRBV27	TRBJ2-7	15	NA	TGTGCCAGCAGCCGTGATCGGGACGCGACCTACGAGCAGTACTTC	CASSRDRDATYEQYF
few	TRBV2	TRBJ2-1	19	TRBD2	TGTGCCAGCCTGCTGGGGCGACTAGCGGGAAGGGGGAACTTCAATGAGCAGTTCTTC	CASLLGRLAGRGNFNEQFF
NA	TRBV6-1	TRBJ2-3	15	NA	TGTGCCAGCAGTGGGACAGTATCTAGCACAGATACGCAGTATTTT	CASSGTVSSTDTQYF
few	TRBV20-1	TRBJ2-1	16	NA	TGCAGTGCTATAACTCTGGACAGCCCGACTTACAATGAGCAGTTCTTC	CSAITLDSPTYNEQFF
NA	TRBV20-1	TRBJ2-2	14	TRBD1	TGCAGTGCCCCGGGACAGGGAGGCACCGGGGAGCTGTTTTTT	CSAPGQGGTGELFF
few	TRBV25-1	TRBJ2-3	22	TRBD2	TGTGCCAGTACGGGACTAGCGGGAGGGCCTGGCCAAGGAGGGATAAACACAGATACGCAGTATTTT	CASTGLAGGPGQGGINTDTQYF
few	TRBV28	TRBJ2-7	14	NA	TGTGCCAGCAGTCGGGACGTCCCCTCCTACGAGCAGTACTTC	CASSRDVPSYEQYF
NA	TRBV20-1	TRBJ1-1	12	NA	TGCAGTGTCTTATGGGGGTACACTGAAGCTTTCTTT	CSVLWGYTEAFF
few	TRBV14	TRBJ2-7	16	TRBD2	TGTGCCAGCAGCCAAGACACTAGCGGGAGGGCCTACGAGCAGTACTTC	CASSQDTSGRAYEQYF
NA	TRBV29-1	TRBJ2-7	16	TRBD2	TGCAGCGTTGAAGATCCTGGCGGGGACTATCCCTACGAGCAGTACTTC	CSVEDPGGDYPYEQYF
few	TRBV6-5	TRBJ2-2	15	NA	TGTGCCAGCAGTTACGAGACAGGGAACACCGGGGAGCTGTTTTTT	CASSYETGNTGELFF
NA	TRBV7-4	TRBJ2-7	20	NA	TGTGCCAGCAGCTTATCCTCACGGGGAGCAGGGGAGCTGTGTGTCTACGAGCAGTACTTC	CASSLSSRGAGELCVYEQYF
NA	TRBV5-4	TRBJ1-1	15	TRBD1	TGTGCCAGCAGCTCGGGGGGACAGTTCGAATTTGAAGCTTTCTTT	CASSSGGQFEFEAFF
few	TRBV5-1	TRBJ2-1	15	TRBD2	TGCGCCAGCAGCTTGACGGGGGGGCGCTACAATGAGCAGTTCTTC	CASSLTGGRYNEQFF
NA	TRBV7-9	TRBJ2-3	14	NA	TGTGCCAGCAGCTTAGCCGGGGGGCAGGATACGCAGTATTTT	CASSLAGGQDTQYF
NA	TRBV11-3	TRBJ1-2	13	NA	TGTGCCAGCAGCCCACAGTGCAGAGATGGCTACACCTTC	CASSPQCRDGYTF
few	TRBV5-1	TRBJ2-5	14	NA	TGCGCCAGCAGCTTGGTTCCCAGTCAAGAGACCCAGTACTTC	CASSLVPSQETQYF
NA	TRBV4-1	TRBJ2-7	13	NA	TGCGCCAGCAGCCAAGGGACTTCCTACGAGCAGTACTTC	CASSQGTSYEQYF
NA	TRBV5-1	TRBJ2-5	15	TRBD2	TGCGCCAGCAGCTTGGGTAGCGGGATCGAAGAGACCCAGTACTTC	CASSLGSGIEETQYF
many	TRBV12-3/TRBV12-4	TRBJ2-5	14	NA	TGTGCCAGCAGTTATGACCAGTACCAAGAGACCCAGTACTTC	CASSYDQYQETQYF
NA	TRBV3-1	TRBJ2-5	17	NA	TGTGCCAGCAGCCAAGAATCGTTGGTAGCGGCCATGGGGACCCAGTACTTC	CASSQESLVAAMGTQYF
NA	TRBV7-3	TRBJ2-3	14	NA	TGTGCCAGCAGCCCCTTCCAGGGGACAGATACGCAGTATTTT	CASSPFQGTDTQYF
few	TRBV27	TRBJ2-4	15	NA	TGTGCCAGCAGTTCGATGCGACAGGGAGGAAACATTCAGTACTTC	CASSSMRQGGNIQYF